A single sample is the source of the 14 T cell receptor beta chains below, sequenced in a study of CD8 T cells in Susac syndrome. RNA in amounts of about 0.5 to 1 ug was reverse transcribed with random hexamers. In TCRdb, the immunoSEQ multiplex PCR reads were re-called with MiXCR into one record per CDR3 protein. The repertoire consists of approximately 170,000 distinct CDR3 sequences, with roughly 94% occurring once and the leading ten covering under 0.085%. The sample was CD4+ T cells from PBMCs. These receptors were obtained from a human donor in good health.

The count of this clonotype is one. The chain combines TRBV6-1 with TRBJ2-1; D is unresolved. The CDR3 consists of 12 residues. V dropped 1 base and J dropped 15 bases, with 13 bases sitting between them. Germline V gene lookup returns CDR1 MNHNS and CDR2 SASEGT. CDR3 in DNA: TGTGCCAGCAGTGAAGAGGTAGCCCGGCCGTTCTTC. This sequence encodes CASSEEVARPFF.

This chain joins TRBV29-1 and TRBJ2-1; the match to TRBD1 covers 8 bases. CDR1 and CDR2 (germline): SQVTM, ANQGSEA. The CDR3 length is 14 residues. The ends lost 0 bases at V and 2 bases at J; junction bases unmatched: 0. This CDR3 reads CSVEETGAYNEQFF. In DNA, the CDR3 is TGCAGCGTTGAAGAGACAGGGGCCTACAATGAGCAGTTCTTC.

The chain carries TRBV5-6 and TRBJ2-3; D might be TRBD2 (5 bases). This CDR3 comprises 18 residues. V dropped 2 bases and J dropped 3 bases, with 22 bases sitting between them. From germline, CDR1 is SGHDT and CDR2 YYEEEE. CDR3 coding DNA: TGTGCCAGCAGCTTATGGGGTCGCAGCGGATTTTTAACAGATACGCAGTATTTT. Translation gives CASSLWGRSGFLTDTQYF.

The chain couples TRBV3-1 to TRBJ2-7; 8 bases match TRBD1. The CDR3 spans 15 residues. V lost 3 bases, J lost 5 bases, and 9 bases stayed unmatched. The germline gives CDR1 LGHDT, CDR2 YNNKEL (reference sequence). CDR3 sequence reads: CASSQVRQGSNEQYF. The CDR3 nucleotides read TGTGCCAGCAGCCAGGTACGACAGGGGTCCAACGAGCAGTACTTC.

The rearrangement uses TRBV5-4 and TRBJ2-5; 9 positions agree with TRBD2. The CDR3 is made up of 15 amino acids. Germline V gene lookup returns CDR1 SGHNT and CDR2 YYREEE (reference sequence). Trimming at V came to 2 bases and at J to 3 bases, leaving 5 bases not matched to a gene. The chain's CDR3 is CASSLERGVEETQYF. The CDR3 DNA reads as TGTGCCAGCAGCTTAGAGCGGGGGGTGGAAGAGACCCAGTACTTC.

The DNA of the CDR3 is TGTGCCAGCAGCGGCCATTCCGCCGTCATGAACACTGAAGCTTTCTTT. Amino acids: CASSGHSAVMNTEAFF. The gene calls are TRBV5-6 and TRBJ1-1; D call uncertain. CDR3 length equals 16 residues. V was shortened by 4 bases and J by 0 bases, with 16 bases between the two germline ends. The germline V gene encodes CDR1 SGHDT and CDR2 YYEEEE.

This clonotype was recorded once. V is TRBV6-6 and J is TRBJ1-2, with 7 bases that match TRBD1. The germline V gene encodes CDR1 MNHNY and CDR2 SVGAGI (reference sequence). V lost 2 bases, J lost 0 bases, and 3 bases stayed unmatched. The CDR3 sequence is 15 residues long. CDR3 protein: CASSYGTAPNYGYTF. CDR3 bases: TGTGCCAGCAGTTACGGGACAGCCCCTAACTATGGCTACACCTTC.

CDR3 in amino acids: CAWRVGNQETQYF. The CDR3 nucleotides are TGTGCCTGGAGGGTCGGAAACCAAGAGACCCAGTACTTC. The J gene is TRBJ2-5, the V gene TRBV30; no clear D gene. The length of the CDR3 is 13 residues. Deletions cut 3 bases from V and 0 bases from J, with 8 bases between. Looked up from germline, CDR1 is GTSNPN and CDR2 is SVGIG (reference sequence).

The rearrangement joins TRBV5-4 to TRBJ2-3; 7 bases fit TRBD1. V gave up 6 bases and J gave up 5 bases; unmatched junction bases: 9. The CDR3 spans 14 residues. Germline V lookup: CDR1 SGHNT, CDR2 YYREEE (reference sequence). CDR3 sequence reads: CASNNRGRGDTQYF. DNA of the CDR3: TGTGCCAGCAACAACAGGGGCCGGGGAGATACGCAGTATTTT.

The chain couples TRBV20-1 to TRBJ2-1, with 10 nucleotides matching TRBD1. This CDR3 is 14 amino acids long. With 6 bases clipped from V and 4 bases from J, the junction kept 6 bases outside the gene matches. The germline gives CDR1 DFQATT, CDR2 SNEGSKA (reference sequence). The chain's CDR3 is CSALGTGVYNEQFF. CDR3 bases: TGCAGTGCACTAGGGACAGGGGTATACAATGAGCAGTTCTTC.

V usage is TRBV7-2 and J usage is TRBJ2-7; D is unresolved. Germline CDR1 is SGHTA and CDR2 is FQGNSA. V was pared by 2 bases and J by 0 bases, with 5 bases between. The CDR3 spans 13 residues. The CDR3 reads CASSLKSSYEQYF. The CDR3, as DNA: TGTGCCAGCAGCTTAAAAAGCTCCTACGAGCAGTACTTC.

This chain connects TRBV20-1 to TRBJ1-5; 8 bases agree with TRBD1. Germline trimming cut 1 base from V and 2 bases from J; bases unmatched to any gene: 4. CDR1 and CDR2 from the germline V gene are DFQATT and SNEGSKA (reference sequence). This CDR3 contains 15 residues. The CDR3 sequence: CSARGVDRGNQPQHF. In DNA form, the CDR3 reads TGCAGTGCTAGAGGCGTGGACAGGGGCAATCAGCCCCAGCATTTT.

The V gene is TRBV7-8, the J gene TRBJ2-7, with D perhaps TRBD1 or TRBD2 (5 bases each). Germline V CDR1 and CDR2: SGHVS, FQNEAQ. The CDR3 totals 14 residues. Trimming left V 5 bases short and J 6 bases short, with 17 bases between. The CDR3 region is CASSLRGVTVEQYF. CDR3 coding DNA: TGTGCCAGCAGCCTTAGAGGGGTAACAGTCGAGCAGTACTTC. The full variable domain, rest sourced from reference TRBV7-8 and TRBJ2-7, is GAGVSQSPRYKVAKRGQDVALRCDPISGHVSLFWYQQALGQGPEFLTYFQNEAQLDKSGLPSDRFFAERPEGSVSTLKIQRTQQEDSAVYLCASSLRGVTVEQYFGPGTRLTVT.

This chain connects TRBV5-1 to TRBJ1-4, with no clear D. The CDR3 is made up of 15 amino acids. V dropped 4 bases and J dropped 1 base, with 11 bases sitting between them. Germline V gene lookup returns CDR1 SGHRS and CDR2 YFSETQ. CDR3 in DNA: TGCGCCAGCAGCCTGGACGGCCGAACTAATGAAAAACTGTTTTTT. Protein: CASSLDGRTNEKLFF.